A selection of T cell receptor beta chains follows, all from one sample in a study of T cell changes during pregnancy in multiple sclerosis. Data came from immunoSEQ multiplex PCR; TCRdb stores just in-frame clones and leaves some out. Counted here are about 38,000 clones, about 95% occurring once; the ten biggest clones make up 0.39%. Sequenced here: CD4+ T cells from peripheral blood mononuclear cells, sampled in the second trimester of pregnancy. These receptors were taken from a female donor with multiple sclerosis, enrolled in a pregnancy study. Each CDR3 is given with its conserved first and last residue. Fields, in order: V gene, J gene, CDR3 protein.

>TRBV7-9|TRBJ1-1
CASSLVPQNTEAFF
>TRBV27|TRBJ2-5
CASSSRNTQETQYF
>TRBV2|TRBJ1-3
CASSRDQGVSGNTIYF
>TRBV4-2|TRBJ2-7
CASSQPGQGAGEQYF
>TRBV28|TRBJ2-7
CASSSTGLAGVKPYEQYF
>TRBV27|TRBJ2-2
CASSLYPSGTNTGELFF
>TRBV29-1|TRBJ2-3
CSARRGAPTDTQYF
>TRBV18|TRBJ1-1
CASSTNRARGTFF
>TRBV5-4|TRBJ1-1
CASSSGTGRTEAFF
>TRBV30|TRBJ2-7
CAWSGKWTVPYEQYF
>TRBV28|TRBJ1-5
CASTEPQGAYQPQHF
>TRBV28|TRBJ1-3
CATQTPGSSGNTIYF
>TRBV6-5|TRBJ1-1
CASSYEVANTEAFF
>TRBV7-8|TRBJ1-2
CASSLAGGRGYTF
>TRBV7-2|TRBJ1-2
CASSSRTGDNYGYTF
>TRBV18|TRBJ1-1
CASSPQQMNTEAFF
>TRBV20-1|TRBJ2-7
CSAGRSNEQYF
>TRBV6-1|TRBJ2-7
CASSVPKGGSSYEQYF